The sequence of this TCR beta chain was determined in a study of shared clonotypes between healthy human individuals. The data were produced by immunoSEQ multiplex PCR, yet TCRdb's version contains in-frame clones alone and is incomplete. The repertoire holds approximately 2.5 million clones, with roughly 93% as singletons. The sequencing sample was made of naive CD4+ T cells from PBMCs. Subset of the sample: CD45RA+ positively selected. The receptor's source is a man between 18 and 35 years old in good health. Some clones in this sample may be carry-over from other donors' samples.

The CDR3 here is CASSSVGTSGTYEQYF. CDR3 bases: TGTGCCAGCAGTTCCGTCGGGACTAGCGGCACCTACGAGCAGTACTTC. The rearrangement joins TRBV28 to TRBJ2-7, with 11 positions matching TRBD2. The CDR3 covers 16 residues. V dropped 4 bases and J dropped 2; count of bases not matched to a gene: 7. Germline V gene data show CDR1 as MDHEN and CDR2 as SYDVKM.